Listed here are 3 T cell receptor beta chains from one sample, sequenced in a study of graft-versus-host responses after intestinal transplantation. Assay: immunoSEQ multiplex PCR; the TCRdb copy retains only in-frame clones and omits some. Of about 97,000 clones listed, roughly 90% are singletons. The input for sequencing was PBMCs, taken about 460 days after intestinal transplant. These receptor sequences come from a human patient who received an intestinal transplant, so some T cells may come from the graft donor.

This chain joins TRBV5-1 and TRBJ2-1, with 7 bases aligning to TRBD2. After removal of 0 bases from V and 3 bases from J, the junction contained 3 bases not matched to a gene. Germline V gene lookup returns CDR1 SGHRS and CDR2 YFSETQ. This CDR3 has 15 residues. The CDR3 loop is CASSLGLADYNEQFF. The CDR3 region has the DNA TGCGCCAGCAGCTTGGGGCTAGCGGACTACAATGAGCAGTTCTTC.

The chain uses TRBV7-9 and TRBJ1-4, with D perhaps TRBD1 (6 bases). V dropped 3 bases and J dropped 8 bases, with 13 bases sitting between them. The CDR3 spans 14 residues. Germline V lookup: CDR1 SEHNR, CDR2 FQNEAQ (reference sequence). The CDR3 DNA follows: TGTGCCAGCAGCTTCCCGGGACACGGGGAAAAACTGTTTTTT. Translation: CASSFPGHGEKLFF.

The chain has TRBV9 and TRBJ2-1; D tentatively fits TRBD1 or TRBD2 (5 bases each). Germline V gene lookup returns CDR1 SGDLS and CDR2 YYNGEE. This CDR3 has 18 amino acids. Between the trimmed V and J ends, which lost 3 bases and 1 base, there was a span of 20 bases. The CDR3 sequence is CASSAPSRDQSSYNEQFF. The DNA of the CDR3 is TGTGCCAGCAGCGCCCCCTCTCGGGACCAAAGTTCCTACAATGAGCAGTTCTTC. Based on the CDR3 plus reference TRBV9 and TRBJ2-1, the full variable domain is DSGVTQTPKHLITATGQRVTLRCSPRSGDLSVYWYQQSLDQGLQFLIQYYNGEERAKGNILERFSAQQFPDLHSELNLSSLELGDSALYFCASSAPSRDQSSYNEQFFGPGTRLTVL.